This entry lists 21 T cell receptor beta chains sequenced from one sample in a study of glioma-infiltrating T cells (dated by TCRdb to about 2016). Sequencing used an Illumina MiSeq. The iRepertoire nested amplicon-rescue multiplex PCR (arm-PCR) platform was used to amplify TCR alpha and beta CDR3 regions from RNA. TCRdb reworked the public reads: Q25 trimming with fastp, MiXCR clone assembly, productive beta chains retained. Rows are combined by CDR3 protein, so each entry shows the most common genes and DNA. A total of more than 110,000 distinct CDR3 sequences appear in this sample, around 42% of them only once. About 18% of the sample belongs to the ten largest clones. What was sequenced was glioma tissue, nonneoplastic brain tissue, or PBMCs (not recorded which). Every receptor here comes from a human donor with low-grade glioma or glioblastoma, undergoing nonglioma brain surgery, or in good health (not recorded which).

This clonotype was observed a handful of times. The CDR3 sequence: CASSESTVGYSNQPQHF. The CDR3 coding sequence is TGTGCCAGCAGTGAAAGTACAGTCGGCTATAGCAATCAGCCCCAGCATTTT. The chain employs TRBV6-1 and TRBJ1-5; D is uncertain. Trimming took 2 bases from V and 0 from J, leaving 14 bases between them. This CDR3 spans 17 amino acids. Looked up from germline, CDR1 is MNHNS and CDR2 is SASEGT.

In this sample, this clonotype turned up many times. This chain connects TRBV20-1 to TRBJ1-1; D may be TRBD1 (5 bases). V lost 4 bases and J lost 4, with 7 bases in between. The CDR3 is 11 amino acids. Germline CDR1 reads DFQATT; CDR2 reads SNEGSKA (reference sequence). The CDR3 DNA follows: TGCAGTGCTAAGAGGGGCACTGAAGCTTTCTTT. This gives the protein CSAKRGTEAFF.

This chain connects TRBV6-1 to TRBJ2-7; possible D gene TRBD1, 6 bases. Germline assignment: CDR1 MNHNS and CDR2 SASEGT. This CDR3 spans 12 amino acids. V was shortened by 5 bases and J by 11 bases, with 16 bases between the two germline ends. In DNA form, the CDR3 reads TGTGCCAGCAGTCAGGGGTATAATGAGAAGTACTTC. The encoded protein is CASSQGYNEKYF.

V usage is TRBV15 and J usage is TRBJ1-1; no clear D gene. Deletions cut 0 bases from V and 7 bases from J, with 6 bases between. The CDR3 loop spans 12 amino acids. Looked up from germline, CDR1 is LNHNV and CDR2 is YYDKDF (reference sequence). The CDR3 is CATSRDWSEAFF. In DNA form, the CDR3 reads TGTGCCACCAGCAGAGATTGGAGTGAAGCTTTCTTT.

In this sample, this clonotype turned up a few times. The gene calls are TRBV6-1 and TRBJ2-7, with a weak D call TRBD1 (5 bases). This CDR3 comprises 13 residues. Germline lookup yields CDR1 MNHNS and CDR2 SASEGT. Trimming took 6 bases from V and 3 from J, leaving 12 bases between them. CDR3 sequence (DNA): TGTGCCAGCAGAAGAGGACAACTCTACGAGCAGTACTTC. It is translated as CASRRGQLYEQYF.

The rearrangement joins TRBV3-1 to TRBJ1-5; D gene unclear. The CDR3 extends over 13 amino acids. CDR1 is LGHDT and CDR2 is YNNKEL in the germline V gene (reference sequence). With 0 bases removed from V and 7 bases from J, the gap between germline ends came to 7 bases. The DNA of the CDR3 is TGTGCCAGCAGCCAAGATCGAAGACAGCCCCAGCATTTT. This sequence encodes CASSQDRRQPQHF.

This clonotype was recorded many times. The chain uses TRBV6-1 and TRBJ2-3; D is perhaps TRBD1 (6 bases). Deletions cut 6 bases from V and 0 bases from J, with 13 bases between. Germline V gives CDR1 MNHNS, CDR2 SASEGT. The CDR3 is 15 residues long. CDR3 in amino acids: CASRSGTYSTDTQYF. The CDR3 region has the DNA TGTGCCAGCAGATCCGGGACATATAGCACAGATACGCAGTATTTT.

This clonotype was seen only a few times. This sequence joins TRBV7-2 and TRBJ2-1; D might be TRBD2 (5 bases). The germline V and J ends were trimmed by 0 bases and 7 bases, with 10 bases remaining between them. This CDR3 spans 14 amino acids. Germline V gene lookup returns CDR1 SGHTA and CDR2 FQGNSA. CDR3 sequence: CASSLAGVLNEQFF. The CDR3 DNA is TGTGCCAGCAGCTTAGCGGGAGTCTTAAATGAGCAGTTCTTC. Full variable domain (remainder filled in from reference TRBV7-2 and TRBJ2-1): GAGVSQSPSNKVTEKGKDVELRCDPISGHTALYWYRQSLGQGLEFLIYFQGNSAPDKSGLPSDRFSAERTGGSVSTLTIQRTQQEDSAVYLCASSLAGVLNEQFFGPGTRLTVL.

This clonotype has a handful of counts. This chain's CDR3 is CASSQPGTYEQYF. The CDR3 DNA follows: TGTGCCAGCAGCCAACCGGGAACCTACGAGCAGTACTTC. The V call is TRBV7-9, the J call TRBJ2-7; a possible D gene is TRBD2 (5 bases). This CDR3 has 13 residues. Trimming shortened V by 5 bases and J by 2 bases, and 10 bases separated the two germline ends. Germline-derived CDR1 and CDR2 are SEHNR and FQNEAQ (reference sequence).

V gene TRBV7-2 combines with J gene TRBJ2-1, with D tentatively TRBD2 (5 bases). The CDR3 is made up of 15 amino acids. Trimming took off 4 bases at V and 1 base at J, with 11 bases between the two ends. Germline V CDR1 and CDR2: SGHTA, FQGNSA. CDR3 DNA: TGTGCCAGCAGCTCCGGCAGAGGGTCCTACAATGAGCAGTTCTTC. Residues: CASSSGRGSYNEQFF.

The chain employs TRBV4-3 and TRBJ1-6; no clear D gene. V was cut by 0 bases and J by 10 bases, with 13 bases left in between. Germline lookup yields CDR1 LGHNA and CDR2 YSLEER. The CDR3 consists of 15 residues. The CDR3 spells CASSQDSRYTSPLHF. In DNA form, the CDR3 reads TGCGCCAGCAGCCAAGATAGCAGGTACACCTCACCCCTCCACTTT.

The chain combines TRBV2 with TRBJ2-3; 11 bases map to TRBD2. Germline V gene lookup returns CDR1 SNHLY and CDR2 FYNNEI. The CDR3 contains 15 residues. Losses at the gene ends were 6 bases for V and 4 bases for J; bases not matched to a gene: 6. The CDR3 DNA sequence: TGTGCCAGCAGAACTACTAGCGGGAGTTCAGATACGCAGTATTTT. Translating it yields CASRTTSGSSDTQYF.

This clonotype was detected once. This chain joins TRBV27 and TRBJ1-6; tentative D call: TRBD1 (6 bases). Germline values: CDR1 MNHEY, CDR2 SMNVEV (reference sequence). The length of the CDR3 is 16 residues. V lost 5 bases and J lost 8, with 19 bases in between. The CDR3 here is CASSARPPGDHSPLHF. Written as DNA, the CDR3 is TGTGCCAGCAGTGCAAGGCCCCCAGGGGACCATTCACCCCTCCACTTT.

This clonotype was seen once. The chain couples TRBV29-1 to TRBJ1-1; 7 bases match TRBD1. V lost 5 bases and J lost 0; bases outside the gene matches: 6. The germline gives CDR1 SQVTM, CDR2 ANQGSEA. CDR3 length equals 14 residues. The DNA of the CDR3 is TGCAGCGTTAAAAAGGGACAGCTGAACACTGAAGCTTTCTTT. Translation gives CSVKKGQLNTEAFF.

The V call is TRBV28, the J call TRBJ1-1; maybe TRBD1 (5 bases). Germline V gene data show CDR1 as MDHEN and CDR2 as SYDVKM. The length of the CDR3 is 14 residues. V shed 1 base and J shed 1 base, with 7 bases lying between them. DNA for the CDR3: TGTGCCAGCAGTTTATCCCAGGGGAACACTGAAGCTTTCTTT. Amino acid sequence: CASSLSQGNTEAFF.

Of note for this clonotype: One end of the junction varies from germline; a read error may be responsible. V is TRBV28 and J is TRBJ1-2; possible D gene TRBD1, 6 bases. CDR1 and CDR2 from the germline V gene are MDHEN and SYDVKM. This CDR3 comprises 15 residues. The CDR3: CASSSSGAGRNGYIF. CDR3 in DNA: TGTGCCAGCAGTTCGTCAGGGGCCGGGAGAAATGGCTACATCTTC.

The chain's CDR3 is CASSWRRQGTVREQFF. The CDR3 DNA follows: TGTGCCAGCAGCTGGCGTCGACAGGGAACGGTTCGTGAGCAGTTCTTC. This chain uses TRBV5-6 with TRBJ2-1, with 7 bases that match TRBD1. Germline V gives CDR1 SGHDT, CDR2 YYEEEE. This CDR3 comprises 16 residues. J gave up 9 bases and V 3 bases, and 15 bases lay outside the gene matches.

This clonotype was counted a few times. The gene calls are TRBV4-1 and TRBJ1-3; D uncertain. The CDR3 sequence is 13 residues long. Per the germline V gene, CDR1 is MGHRA and CDR2 is YSYEKL. With 3 bases removed from V and 4 bases from J, the gap between germline ends came to 7 bases. The chain's CDR3 is CASSQNMGNTIYF. The CDR3 bases are TGCGCCAGCAGCCAGAACATGGGAAACACCATATATTTT.

This clonotype was seen a few times. The gene calls are TRBV20-1 and TRBJ1-1; 11 bases line up with TRBD1. CDR3 length: 16 amino acids. CDR1 and CDR2 (germline): DFQATT, SNEGSKA (reference sequence). Germline trimming cut 3 bases from V and 1 base from J; bases unmatched to any gene: 7. The CDR3 nucleotides read TGCAGTGCTAGTTCCGGACAGGGGGCGCCGAACACTGAAGCTTTCTTT. This sequence encodes CSASSGQGAPNTEAFF.

Many counts were recorded for this clonotype. The chain links TRBV6-6 to TRBJ2-2; D gene unclear. With 0 bases removed from V and 1 base from J, the gap between germline ends came to 6 bases. Germline CDR1 is MNHNY and CDR2 is SVGAGI (reference sequence). The CDR3 runs to 15 residues. In DNA form, the CDR3 reads TGTGCCAGCAGTTACTCGAAAGGGAACACCGGGGAGCTGTTTTTT. This gives the protein CASSYSKGNTGELFF.

This clonotype has just a few counts. V usage is TRBV6-2 or TRBV6-3 and J usage is TRBJ2-5, with TRBD2 matching 10 bases. CDR3 size: 15 residues. Per germline, CDR1 MNHEY and CDR2 SVGEGT. Trimming cost V 6 bases and J 3 bases; bases outside gene matches: 7. The DNA of the CDR3 is TGTGCCAGCAGGGGAGCGGGAGGGCCAGAAGAGACCCAGTACTTC. This gives the protein CASRGAGGPEETQYF.